These T cell receptor beta chains were read from a single sample in a study of tumor-infiltrating lymphocytes in primary liver carcinoma. In TCRdb, the multiplex PCR reads were re-called with MiXCR into one record per CDR3 protein. The sample includes approximately 40,000 distinct CDR3 sequences, nearly 75% of them seen just once. Sequenced input: liver tumor tissue from sampling region 4. The receptors were sampled from a man aged 40-50 years with primary liver carcinoma and hepatitis B virus infection. CDR3s include the opening cysteine and the closing phenylalanine or tryptophan. The D gene is left open where the match is weak. Clone size is given for some rows only: seen once, a few or many times, or a class if the clone is expanded.

j_call clone_size d_call v_call cdr3_aa cdr3_nt
TRBJ2-2 NA TRBD2 TRBV29-1 CSVGTSVANTWELFF TGCAGCGTTGGGACTAGTGTGGCGAACACCTGGGAGCTGTTTTTT
TRBJ2-3 medium-sized NA TRBV5-1 CASSLNGRGSTDTQYF TGCGCCAGCAGCTTGAACGGCAGGGGAAGCACAGATACGCAGTATTTT
TRBJ2-5 once TRBD1 TRBV29-1 CSIEVDRGRAETQYF TGCAGCATTGAAGTGGATAGGGGGCGAGCAGAGACCCAGTACTTT
TRBJ1-5 many TRBD1 TRBV20-1 CSAQRQGVGNQPQHF TGCAGTGCCCAGAGACAGGGGGTAGGCAATCAGCCCCAGCATTTT
TRBJ2-3 NA NA TRBV11-1 CASSLPRENTDTQYF TGTGCTAGCAGTTTGCCGAGGGAGAACACAGATACACAGTATTTT
TRBJ2-1 NA NA TRBV28 CTGSRTGTTSYNEQFF TGTACCGGCAGTAGAACCGGGACAACTTCCTACAATGAGCAGTTCTTC
TRBJ1-2 many NA TRBV7-9 CASSPGRVGTF TGTGCCAGCAGCCCGGGCCGTGTGGGAACCTTC
TRBJ2-1 many NA TRBV19 CASSRNTQSYNEQFF TGTGCCAGTAGTCGGAACACCCAATCGTACAATGAGCAGTTCTTC
TRBJ2-5 NA NA TRBV24-1 CTTGMGALETQYF TGTACCACCGGTATGGGGGCCCTAGAGACCCAGTACTTC
TRBJ1-1 medium-sized NA TRBV6-6 CASFRGRNTEAFF TGTGCCAGCTTTAGGGGGAGGAACACTGAAGCTTTCTTT
TRBJ2-3 many TRBD2 TRBV5-1 CASSFVSGRAKSTDTQYF TGCGCCAGCAGCTTCGTCAGCGGGAGGGCCAAAAGCACAGATACGCAGTATTTT
TRBJ2-2 NA NA TRBV29-1 CSVEGLDMLGTGELFF TGCAGCGTTGAGGGGTTGGACATGCTGGGTACCGGGGAGCTGTTTTTT
TRBJ2-3 NA TRBD1 TRBV29-1 CNVGGKGATQYF TGCAACGTTGGCGGCAAGGGGGCTACGCAGTATTTT
TRBJ2-3 NA TRBD2 TRBV11-2 CASSEVPQGLAVTDTQYF TGTGCCAGCAGCGAGGTCCCACAGGGACTAGCAGTCACAGATACGCAGTATTTT
TRBJ2-2 NA NA TRBV2 CSSTPGQGRTGELFF TGTTCCAGCACCCCGGGTCAGGGACGCACCGGGGAGTTGTTTTTT
TRBJ1-5 NA TRBD1 TRBV12-3/TRBV12-4 CASNRQGVQQPQHF TGTGCCAGCAATAGACAGGGGGTTCAACAGCCCCAGCATTTT
TRBJ1-2 medium-sized TRBD1 TRBV12-3/TRBV12-4 CASCLGQGVSYTF TGTGCCAGCTGCCTGGGACAGGGAGTCTCCTACACCTTC
TRBJ2-3 medium-sized NA TRBV10-1 CASSAGGDTQYF TGCGCCAGCAGCGCTGGGGGAGATACGCAGTATTTT
TRBJ2-7 NA TRBD1 TRBV4-2 CTSSQEWDSSYEQYF TGTACCAGCAGCCAAGAGTGGGACAGCTCCTACGAGCAGTACTTC
TRBJ2-1 NA NA TRBV4-2 CTSSQASDGAYEQFF TGTACCAGCAGCCAGGCCTCAGACGGCGCCTATGAGCAGTTCTTC
TRBJ1-6 NA NA TRBV7-9 CASSFDLQNSPLHF TGTGCTAGCAGCTTCGACTTACAGAATTCACCCCTCCACTTT
TRBJ1-2 medium-sized NA TRBV12-3/TRBV12-4 CASSSGGMGYTF TGTGCCAGCAGCTCTGGAGGTATGGGCTACACCTTC
TRBJ1-1 NA NA TRBV5-1 CVSSVYRVADTEAFF TGCGTCAGCAGCGTATACAGGGTGGCGGACACTGAAGCTTTCTTT
TRBJ2-7 NA NA TRBV11-2 CASSLRWTGENDQSF TGTGCCAGCAGCTTACGATGGACGGGGGAAAACGATCAGTCCTTC
TRBJ2-3 NA NA TRBV28 CASIKSVVTDTQYF TGTGCCAGTATTAAGTCGGTGGTCACAGATACGCAGTATTTT
TRBJ1-5 NA NA TRBV4-3 CVTSQDPSGSQPQHF TGCGTCACCAGCCAAGACCCGAGCGGAAGTCAGCCCCAGCATTTT
TRBJ2-1 NA NA TRBV11-2 CPGSPMIEASQFF TGTCCCGGCAGCCCGATGATTGAAGCCTCGCAGTTCTTC
TRBJ2-7 NA TRBD1 TRBV7-9 CASIRGQDHYF TGTGCCAGCATCCGTGGACAGGACCACTACTTC
TRBJ1-6 once NA TRBV4-3 CASSSRDWGRNSPLHF TGCGCCAGTAGCTCCCGGGACTGGGGAAGGAATTCACCCCTCCACTTT
TRBJ2-6 NA NA TRBV19 CASSAQNSGTNVLTF TGTGCCAGTAGTGCTCAGAACTCTGGGACCAACGTCCTGACTTTC
TRBJ1-2 once NA TRBV6-1 CASTAVPGNHGYTF TGTGCCAGCACCGCGGTCCCTGGGAACCATGGCTACACCTTC
TRBJ2-5 NA NA TRBV29-1 CSASGGTQEIQYF TGCAGCGCCTCCGGGGGAACTCAAGAGATCCAGTACTTC
TRBJ1-3 NA TRBD1 TRBV4-2 CASSQKGLTGDRIPSGNTIYF TGTGCCAGTAGCCAAAAAGGCTTGACAGGGGATCGTATTCCCTCTGGAAACACCATATACTTT
TRBJ2-3 once TRBD2 TRBV5-4 CASSLLAGGPDTQYF TGTGCCAGCAGCTTGCTCGCGGGAGGGCCAGATACGCAGTATTTT
TRBJ2-3 many TRBD2 TRBV7-2 CASRRTSGSGGTDTQYF TGTGCCAGCAGACGGACTAGCGGTTCGGGGGGCACAGATACGCAGTATTTT
TRBJ2-6 NA TRBD1 TRBV11-2 CASSMGGDRGTSLSGADVLTF TGTGCCAGCAGCATGGGGGGAGACAGGGGCACTTCCCTCTCTGGGGCCGACGTCCTAACTTTC
TRBJ1-2 NA NA TRBV11-1 CASSRNKRANYGYTF TGTGCCAGCAGCCGCAACAAGAGGGCGAACTATGGCTACACCTTC
TRBJ1-6 NA NA TRBV6-6 CTSSLGTRRNSPLHF TGTACCAGCAGCCTGGGGACAAGGAGGAATTCACCTCTCCACTTT
TRBJ2-2 NA TRBD2 TRBV29-1 CSDGTSVANTGELFF TGCAGTGATGGGACTAGCGTGGCGAACACCGGGGAGCTGTTTTTT
TRBJ2-6 NA TRBD1 TRBV4-1 CASSQERQGSRANLLTF TGCGCCAGCAGCCAAGAGAGACAGGGGTCTAGGGCCAACCTCCTGACTTTC
TRBJ2-5 NA TRBD2 TRBV5-1 CASSTGLAGGVKTQYF TGCGCCAGCAGCACTGGACTAGCGGGAGGAGTCAAGACCCAGTACTTC
TRBJ1-1 few NA TRBV6-6 CASSIGGITEAFF TGTGCCAGCAGCATAGGCGGGATTACTGAAGCTTTCTTT
TRBJ1-5 NA NA TRBV28 CASSLYRAQLNQPQLF TGTGCCAGCAGTTTATACAGGGCCCAACTCAATCAGCCCCAGCTCTTT
TRBJ2-6 NA TRBD1 TRBV11-2 CVSSMGGDRGISLSGANILTF TGTGTCAGTAGCATGGGGGGAGACAGGGGCATTTCCCTCTCTGGGGCCAACATCCTGACTTTC
TRBJ2-2 NA NA TRBV24-1 CATSDLMETGEMFF TGTGCCACCAGTGATTTGATGGAAACCGGGGAGATGTTTTTT
TRBJ1-1 few NA TRBV7-2 CASSPLVDWGAFF TGTGCCAGCAGCCCCCTGGTGGATTGGGGGGCTTTCTTT
TRBJ1-6 NA NA TRBV11-1 CDSSRTLVSPLHF TGTGACAGCAGTCGGACACTGGTTTCACCCCTCCACTTC
TRBJ2-7 once NA TRBV4-1 CASSRVGTNSYEQYF TGCGCCAGCAGCCGGGTCGGGACCAACTCCTACGAGCAGTATTTC
TRBJ2-5 NA NA TRBV5-1 CASSGLTDYQETQYF TGTGCCAGCTCCGGACTAACGGATTACCAAGAGACCCAGTACTTC
TRBJ2-1 NA NA TRBV4-1 CASSPRGVAGRSEQFF TGCGCCAGCAGCCCCAGAGGGGTAGCAGGGCGTAGTGAGCAGTTCTTC
TRBJ2-5 NA TRBD2 TRBV5-1 CASSLLPGLVETQCF TGCGCCAGCAGCCTACTCCCGGGACTAGTGGAGACCCAGTGCTTC
TRBJ2-5 NA TRBD1 TRBV29-1 CSVETDRGRAETQQF TGCAGCGTTGAAACGGACAGGGGGCGAGCAGAGACCCAGCAGTTC
TRBJ2-7 NA TRBD1 TRBV28 CVSSLDRVRFHEQYF TGTGTCAGCAGTTTAGACAGGGTGCGCTTTCACGAGCAGTACTTC